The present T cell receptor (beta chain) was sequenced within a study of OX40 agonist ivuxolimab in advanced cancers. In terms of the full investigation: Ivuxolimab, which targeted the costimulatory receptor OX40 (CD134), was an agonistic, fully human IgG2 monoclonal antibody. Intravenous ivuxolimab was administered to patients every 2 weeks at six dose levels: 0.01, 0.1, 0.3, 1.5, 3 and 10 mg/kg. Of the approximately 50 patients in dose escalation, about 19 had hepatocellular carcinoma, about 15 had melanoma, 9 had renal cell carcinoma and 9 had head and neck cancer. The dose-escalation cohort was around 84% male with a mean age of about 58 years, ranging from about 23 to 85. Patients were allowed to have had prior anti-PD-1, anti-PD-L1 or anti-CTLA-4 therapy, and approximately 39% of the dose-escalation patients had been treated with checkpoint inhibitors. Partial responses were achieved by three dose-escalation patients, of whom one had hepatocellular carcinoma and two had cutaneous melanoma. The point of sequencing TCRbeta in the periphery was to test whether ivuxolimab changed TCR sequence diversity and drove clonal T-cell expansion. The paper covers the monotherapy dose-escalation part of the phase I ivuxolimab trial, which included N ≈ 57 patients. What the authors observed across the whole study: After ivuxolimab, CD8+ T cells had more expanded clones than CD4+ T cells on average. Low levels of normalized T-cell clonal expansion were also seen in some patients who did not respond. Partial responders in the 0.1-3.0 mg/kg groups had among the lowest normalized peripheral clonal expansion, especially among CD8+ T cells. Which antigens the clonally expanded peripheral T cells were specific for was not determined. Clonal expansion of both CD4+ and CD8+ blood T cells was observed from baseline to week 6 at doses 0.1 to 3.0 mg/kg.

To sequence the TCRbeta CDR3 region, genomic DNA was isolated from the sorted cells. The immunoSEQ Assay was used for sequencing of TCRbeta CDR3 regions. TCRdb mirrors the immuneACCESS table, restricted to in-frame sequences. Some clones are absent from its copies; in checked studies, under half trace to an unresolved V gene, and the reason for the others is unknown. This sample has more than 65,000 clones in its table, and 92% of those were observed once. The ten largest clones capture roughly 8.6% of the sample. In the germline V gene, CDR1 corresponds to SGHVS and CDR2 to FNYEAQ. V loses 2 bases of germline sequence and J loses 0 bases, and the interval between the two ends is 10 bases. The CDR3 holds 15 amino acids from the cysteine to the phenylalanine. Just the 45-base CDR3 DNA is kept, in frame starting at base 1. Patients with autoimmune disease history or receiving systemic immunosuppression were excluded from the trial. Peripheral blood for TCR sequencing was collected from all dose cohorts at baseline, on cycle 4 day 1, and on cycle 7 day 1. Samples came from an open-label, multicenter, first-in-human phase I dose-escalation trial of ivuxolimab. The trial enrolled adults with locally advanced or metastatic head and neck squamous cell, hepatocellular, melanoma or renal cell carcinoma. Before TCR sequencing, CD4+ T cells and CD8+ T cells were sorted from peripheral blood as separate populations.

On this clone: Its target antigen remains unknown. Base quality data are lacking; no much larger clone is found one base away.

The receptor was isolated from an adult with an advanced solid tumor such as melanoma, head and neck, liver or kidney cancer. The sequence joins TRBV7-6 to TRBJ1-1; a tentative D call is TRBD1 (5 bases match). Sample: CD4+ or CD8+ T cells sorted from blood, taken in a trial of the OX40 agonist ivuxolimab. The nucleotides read TGTGCCAGCAGCTTATTGCCAGGGTTGAACACTGAAGCTTTCTTT. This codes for CASSLLPGLNTEAFF.